This is a list of T cell receptor beta chains from one sample in a study of T cell responses to AZD1222 COVID-19 vaccine. The protocol was immunoSEQ multiplex PCR, while the TCRdb copy is restricted to in-frame clones and leaves out a portion. The repertoire holds approximately 160,000 clones, with roughly 88% as singletons. The sample here was peripheral blood, taken on day 0 of MenACWY control vaccination. These receptors all stem from an adult in good health. CDR3s leave out the opening cysteine and the closing phenylalanine or tryptophan. Fields, in order: V gene, CDR3 protein.

>TRBV6-4
ASSARLGQNTEAF
>TRBV6-1
ASSEAGAGVQETQY
>TRBV5-4
ASSSTGDSYNEQF
>TRBV27
ASSLGSEPRETQY
>TRBV12-3/TRBV12-4
ASSLVVGGRAF
>TRBV12-3/TRBV12-4
ASSLQGYGYT
>TRBV4-2
ASSQPGGDQPQH
>TRBV5-4
ASSLADRKETQY
>TRBV18
ASSPTRDTLEQY
>TRBV7-9
ASSPSGTENSPLH
>TRBV28
ASSLPQGNEQY
>TRBV5-4
ASSSSGTPYNEQF
>TRBV5-1
ASTPGTLDSPLH
>TRBV12-3/TRBV12-4
ASTNTDTQY
>TRBV18
ASSPDIYNEQF
>TRBV12-3/TRBV12-4
ASSLGTRMGYT
>TRBV5-6
ASSLGPKTQY
>TRBV18
ASSPRTRSGDTQY
>TRBV6-5
ASSYPQSSYEQY
>TRBV6-5
ASRVTNSPLH
>TRBV12-3/TRBV12-4
ASSLIGGDEQY
>TRBV27
ASSLEGGYNEQF
>TRBV6-1
ASSEGGAKNIQY
>TRBV18
ASSPFTGASQPQH
>TRBV12-3/TRBV12-4
ASSVLGGYT
>TRBV7-6
ASSLAAEGGYEQY
>TRBV6-6
ASSVSSGGAYNEQF
>TRBV25-1
ASSHRDRVSYNSPLH
>TRBV11-1
ASRATGSYGYT
>TRBV6-1
ASSEGGGLGNTIY